The 20 T cell receptor beta chains below all came from one sample that was sequenced in a study of Ad26.COV2.S vaccination and SARS-CoV-2 variants. This table comes from immunoSEQ multiplex PCR, and its TCRdb copy is limited to in-frame clones, with some not included. The sample has roughly 450,000 clones, over 75% seen once; the top ten hold 9% to 15%. Noted treatment: around 19 received Ad26.COV2.S at low or high dose, single or two shots; 5 received placebo; per-sample allocation not given. Specimen acquisition occurred on day 63 following the initial vaccine or placebo injection. Sequenced here: peripheral blood, sampled in a trial of Ad26.COV2.S vaccine versus placebo. These receptors came from a person between 18 and 59 years old who received the Ad26.COV2.S COVID-19 vaccine or a placebo.

The rearrangement joins TRBV29-1 to TRBJ2-2; 14 bases map to TRBD2. The V and J ends lost 5 bases and 4 bases, in that order; junction bases with no gene match: 12. The CDR3 totals 18 residues. Germline V lookup: CDR1 SQVTM, CDR2 ANQGSEA. The CDR3 loop is CSVRGARLAGGTTGELFF. The CDR3 DNA reads TGCAGCGTTCGGGGGGCGCGACTAGCGGGAGGGACCACCGGGGAGCTGTTTTTT.

The V call is TRBV28, the J call TRBJ2-7; 7 bases line up with TRBD2. Germline V gene data show CDR1 as MDHEN and CDR2 as SYDVKM. The V segment lost 3 bases and the J segment 3 bases; nucleotides outside the gene matches: 5. CDR3 length equals 14 residues. CDR3 loop: CASSFSGKHYEQYF. CDR3 DNA: TGTGCCAGCAGTTTCAGCGGGAAGCACTACGAGCAGTACTTC.

This rearrangement joins TRBV29-1 to TRBJ2-7; D is unclear. The CDR3 has 12 amino acids. Germline loops: CDR1 SQVTM, CDR2 ANQGSEA. Trimming left V 1 base short and J 4 bases short, with 8 bases between. The CDR3, as DNA: TGCAGCGTTGAAGTAGACGGGTACGAGCAGTACTTC. Translation gives CSVEVDGYEQYF.

The chain employs TRBV6-1 and TRBJ2-3; 7 bases map to TRBD2. V lost 4 bases, J lost 0 bases, and 13 bases stayed unmatched. Germline assignment: CDR1 MNHNS and CDR2 SASEGT. CDR3 length: 18 residues. CDR3 region: CASSASLPSGVSTDTQYF. CDR3 DNA sequence: TGTGCCAGCAGTGCAAGCCTTCCTAGCGGAGTTAGCACAGATACGCAGTATTTT.

V gene TRBV7-2 combines with J gene TRBJ2-7, with D unresolved. Germline CDR1 reads SGHTA; CDR2 reads FQGNSA. V lost 5 bases and J lost 3, with 11 bases in between. The CDR3 spans 13 residues. DNA for the CDR3: TGTGCCAGCAGCCCGGACGGTTACTACGAGCAGTACTTC. It is translated as CASSPDGYYEQYF.

This chain joins TRBV18 and TRBJ2-5, with D unclear. This CDR3 has 15 amino acids. Germline V gene lookup returns CDR1 KGHSH and CDR2 LQKENI. V was pared by 2 bases and J by 7 bases, with 17 bases between. In DNA form, the CDR3 reads TGTGCCAGCTCACCAGATAGGACGGCCTTTTGGACCCAGTACTTC. This sequence encodes CASSPDRTAFWTQYF.

V usage is TRBV7-3 and J usage is TRBJ2-2, with 11 bases matching TRBD1. V lost 3 bases and J lost 4; bases outside the gene matches: 1. CDR1 is SGHTA, CDR2 FQGTGA, per germline. The CDR3 runs to 15 residues. The CDR3 reads CASSFGTGGTGELFF. In nucleotides, the CDR3 is TGTGCCAGCAGCTTCGGGACAGGGGGCACCGGGGAGCTGTTTTTT.

The V gene is TRBV23-1, the J gene TRBJ2-7; tentative D call: TRBD1 (5 bases). TRBV23-1 counts as an open reading frame of uncertain function. V shed 0 bases and J shed 6 bases, with 12 bases lying between them. The CDR3 extends over 14 amino acids. CDR3 nucleotides: TGCGCCAGCAGTCAATCGAAGGGGCATCTCGAGCAGTACTTC. Translation: CASSQSKGHLEQYF.

The chain combines TRBV30 with TRBJ2-7; D not resolved. The CDR3 runs to 12 residues. CDR1 is GTSNPN and CDR2 is SVGIG in the germline V gene (reference sequence). Between the trimmed V and J ends, which lost 1 base and 4 bases, there was a span of 8 bases. The CDR3 DNA reads as TGTGCCTGGAGTGGGTCCAGGTACGAGCAGTACTTC. Amino acid sequence: CAWSGSRYEQYF.

The chain carries TRBV21-1 and TRBJ1-1. TRBV21-1 represents a pseudogene. CDR3 length equals 15 residues. The CDR3 loop is CAPSTGLRTPTKAFF. CDR3 sequence (DNA): TGTGCCCCCTCCACAGGACTACGAACACCGACTAAAGCTTTCTTT.

V usage is TRBV11-1 and J usage is TRBJ2-2; TRBD2 is a possible D gene (5 bases). The CDR3 is 14 amino acids. Germline CDR1 is SGHAT and CDR2 is FQDESV (reference sequence). The V end lost 3 bases, the J end lost 2 bases, and 7 bases lay between the germline ends. CDR3 in DNA: TGTGCCAGCAGCTTCACGGGAAACACCGGGGAGCTGTTTTTT. Amino acids: CASSFTGNTGELFF.

The rearrangement links TRBV4-3 to TRBJ2-5; either TRBD1 or TRBD2 may fit D (5 bases each). The length of the CDR3 is 13 residues. Germline V gene lookup returns CDR1 LGHNA and CDR2 YSLEER. V was clipped by 0 bases and J by 9 bases, with 11 bases between them. The CDR3 loop is CASSQERDGAQYF. The CDR3 DNA reads as TGCGCCAGCAGCCAAGAAAGGGACGGGGCCCAGTACTTC.

The V call is TRBV6-5, the J call TRBJ2-5; 8 nucleotides align to TRBD1. Trimming at V came to 2 bases and at J to 4 bases, leaving 9 bases not matched to a gene. This CDR3 has 16 residues. CDR1 is MNHEY and CDR2 is SVGAGI in the germline V gene. As DNA, the CDR3 is TGTGCCAGCAGTTACGGACTCAGGGGGCAGGGAGAGACCCAGTACTTC. Its translation is CASSYGLRGQGETQYF.

V gene TRBV2 combines with J gene TRBJ2-3; 13 bases align to TRBD2. After removal of 7 bases from V and 0 bases from J, the junction contained 4 bases not matched to a gene. CDR1 and CDR2 (germline): SNHLY, FYNNEI. CDR3 size: 16 residues. The CDR3 here is CASTLGLAGSTDTQYF. The CDR3 DNA is TGTGCCAGCACCCTGGGACTAGCGGGGAGCACAGATACGCAGTATTTT.

In DNA, the CDR3 is TGTGCCAGCAGTTACTCGAGTGGACAGGTCACAGATACGCAGTATTTT. This gives the protein CASSYSSGQVTDTQYF. The rearrangement links TRBV6-5 to TRBJ2-3, with 7 bases that match TRBD1. The V gene's germline CDR1 is MNHEY and CDR2 SVGAGI. The CDR3 is made up of 16 amino acids. J was trimmed by 2 bases and V by 0 bases; bases with no gene match: 5.

V gene TRBV6-5 combines with J gene TRBJ2-5; D is possibly TRBD1 (6 bases). CDR1 and CDR2 from the germline V gene are MNHEY and SVGAGI. The CDR3 has 12 amino acids. The V end lost 6 bases, the J end lost 7 bases, and 12 bases lay between the germline ends. CDR3 sequence: CASRSQGGTQYF. CDR3 DNA: TGTGCCAGCAGATCCCAAGGGGGGACCCAGTACTTC.

The chain is built from TRBV28 and TRBJ2-1; the match to TRBD2 covers 13 bases. CDR3 length: 15 residues. The V gene's germline CDR1 is MDHEN and CDR2 SYDVKM. After removal of 3 bases from V and 8 bases from J, the junction contained 4 bases not matched to a gene. For the CDR3, the DNA is TGTGCCAGCAGTTTCACTAGCGGGAGGGCCTATGAGCAGTTCTTC. Its translation: CASSFTSGRAYEQFF.

The rearrangement uses TRBV6-2 or TRBV6-3 and TRBJ1-1; D possibly corresponds to TRBD1 (6 bases). This CDR3 region has 12 residues. Germline CDR1 reads MNHEY; CDR2 reads SVGEGT. V lost 5 bases, J lost 6 bases, and 10 bases lay in between. Here the CDR3 reads CASSVGGPEAFF. The CDR3 region has the DNA TGTGCCAGCAGTGTCGGGGGCCCTGAAGCTTTCTTT.

This clone was seen only once. The rearrangement links TRBV5-4 to TRBJ2-5; D might be TRBD2 (6 bases). V was shortened by 4 bases and J by 5 bases, with 18 bases between the two germline ends. Germline V gene sequence: CDR1 SGHNT, CDR2 YYREEE (reference sequence). CDR3 size: 15 residues. The CDR3, as DNA: TGTGCCAGCAGCCAGGGCGGGGAGGCGGGGGAGACCCAGTACTTC. Translating it yields CASSQGGEAGETQYF.

Note on this clone: The same CDR3 also results from other DNA sequences found in this sample. This chain joins TRBV5-1 and TRBJ2-2; D gene ambiguous. Germline assignment: CDR1 SGHRS and CDR2 YFSETQ. The CDR3 has 13 amino acids. The V and J ends lost 0 bases and 5 bases respectively, with 5 bases between them. The CDR3, as DNA: TGCGCCAGCAGCTTGGAGGGAACCGGGGAGCTGTTTTTT. Amino acid sequence: CASSLEGTGELFF.